This is a list of T cell receptor beta chains from one sample in a study of cytomegalovirus exposure and HLA in healthy donors. Assay used: immunoSEQ multiplex PCR; TCRdb lists only in-frame clones, some missing. This sample has about 130,000 clones, with 94% found just once. The specimen was PBMCs. Receptor source: a man aged 18 to 29 in good health and CMV-seropositive. Both conserved end residues are part of each CDR3. D genes are given only for firm matches. The size entry is marked missing in some rows and otherwise reads once, few, many or a size class.

CDR3aa | CDR3nt | v_gene | d_gene | abundance | j_gene
CAWSVRERANEKLFF | TGTGCCTGGAGTGTAAGGGAGAGGGCTAATGAAAAACTGTTTTTT | TRBV30 | NA | NA | TRBJ1-4
CASTQGASNEKLFF | TGTGCCAGCACGCAGGGGGCATCTAATGAAAAACTGTTTTTT | TRBV28 | TRBD1 | NA | TRBJ1-4
CASSQEQGPGTQYF | TGTGCCAGCAGCCAAGAGCAGGGGCCAGGGACCCAGTACTTC | TRBV4-2 | NA | NA | TRBJ2-5
CASRQKQNSYGYTF | TGTGCCAGCAGACAAAAACAGAACTCTTATGGCTACACCTTC | TRBV6-1 | NA | NA | TRBJ1-2
CASSARGNEQFF | TGTGCCAGCAGTGCTAGGGGGAATGAGCAGTTCTTC | TRBV2 | NA | NA | TRBJ2-1
CASSKILDRPYQPQHF | TGTGCCAGTAGCAAAATCCTAGACAGGCCGTATCAGCCCCAGCATTTT | TRBV19 | NA | NA | TRBJ1-5
CASIGTGDPNIQYF | TGTGCCAGCATAGGAACGGGAGATCCAAACATTCAGTACTTC | TRBV2 | NA | NA | TRBJ2-4
CASSSEDRPNTGELFF | TGTGCCAGCAGCTCAGAGGACAGGCCGAACACCGGGGAGCTGTTTTTT | TRBV7-8 | TRBD1 | few | TRBJ2-2
CASRREGGSYEQYF | TGTGCCAGCAGAAGAGAGGGTGGCTCCTACGAGCAGTACTTC | TRBV2 | NA | NA | TRBJ2-7
CASSGGAGGSSWDTQYF | TGTGCCTCCTCCGGGGGGGCGGGAGGATCTAGTTGGGATACGCAGTATTTT | TRBV28 | TRBD2 | once | TRBJ2-3
CASSEQGQGGEQYF | TGTGCCAGCAGTGAACAGGGACAGGGCGGCGAGCAGTACTTC | TRBV2 | TRBD1 | NA | TRBJ2-7
CASSPSAAGASDGYTF | TGTGCCAGCTCACCATCTGCAGCAGGGGCAAGTGATGGCTACACCTTC | TRBV18 | NA | NA | TRBJ1-2
CASSEGLAGADTQYF | TGTGCCAGCAGCGAGGGACTAGCGGGAGCAGATACGCAGTATTTT | TRBV9 | TRBD2 | NA | TRBJ2-3
CASSSGVVYEQYF | TGCGCCAGCAGCTCCGGGGTAGTCTACGAGCAGTACTTC | TRBV5-1 | NA | NA | TRBJ2-7
CASSSPYRDRRGTNEKLFF | TGTGCCAGCAGCTCACCTTACCGGGACAGGAGAGGAACTAATGAAAAACTGTTTTTT | TRBV4-2 | TRBD1 | NA | TRBJ1-4
CASSLGRGSYEQYF | TGCGCCAGCAGCCTGGGCAGGGGTTCCTACGAGCAGTACTTC | TRBV4-1 | NA | NA | TRBJ2-7
CASSLEGWSSHEQYF | TGTGCCAGCAGCTTAGAAGGTTGGAGTTCCCACGAGCAGTACTTC | TRBV11-2 | NA | NA | TRBJ2-7
CASSGPGESEKLFF | TGTGCCAGCAGTGGACCCGGAGAGAGTGAAAAACTGTTTTTT | TRBV2 | NA | NA | TRBJ1-4
CASSQESGTGTSGSFYEQYF | TGCGCCAGCAGCCAAGAAAGCGGTACAGGGACTAGCGGGAGTTTCTACGAGCAGTACTTC | TRBV4-1 | TRBD2 | NA | TRBJ2-7
CASSSIGPGAVGNYYGYTF | TGTGCCAGCAGCTCAATAGGCCCAGGGGCTGTGGGTAACTACTATGGCTACACCTTC | TRBV27 | NA | NA | TRBJ1-2
CASSVTGGVDEQYF | TGTGCCAGCAGTGTGACAGGGGGTGTCGACGAGCAGTACTTC | TRBV6-1 | TRBD1 | few | TRBJ2-7
CASSVGLAGGRETQYF | TGTGCCAGCAGCGTGGGACTAGCGGGAGGAAGGGAGACCCAGTACTTC | TRBV9 | TRBD2 | NA | TRBJ2-5
CASSPTSGRAGGPDTQYF | TGTGCCAGCAGCCCGACTAGCGGGAGGGCCGGGGGCCCAGATACGCAGTATTTT | TRBV7-9 | TRBD2 | NA | TRBJ2-3
CASSVSRAGQVYNEQFF | TGTGCCAGCAGTGTTTCACGGGCGGGACAGGTCTACAATGAGCAGTTCTTC | TRBV2 | TRBD1 | NA | TRBJ2-1
CASSSGGGTKNEQFF | TGTGCCAGCAGTTCCGGTGGGGGCACAAAGAATGAGCAGTTCTTC | TRBV27 | NA | NA | TRBJ2-1
CASSYSSGSLDTQYF | TGTGCCAGCAGTTACTCTAGCGGGAGCCTAGATACGCAGTATTTT | TRBV6-5 | TRBD2 | NA | TRBJ2-3
CASSEAGGANNSPLHF | TGTGCCAGCAGTGAAGCAGGGGGGGCCAATAATTCACCCCTCCACTTT | TRBV2 | NA | NA | TRBJ1-6
CASRQVSGESSYEQYF | TGCGCCAGCAGGCAAGTGTCGGGGGAATCCTCCTACGAGCAGTACTTC | TRBV5-1 | NA | NA | TRBJ2-7
CASSQVGSGSKDWELFF | TGTGCCAGCAGCCAAGTCGGGAGCGGCTCAAAAGACTGGGAGCTGTTTTTT | TRBV4-2 | NA | NA | TRBJ2-2
CASSRGTSGNTIYF | TGTGCCAGCAGCCGGGGGACCTCTGGAAACACCATATATTTT | TRBV7-8 | NA | NA | TRBJ1-3
CASSTAHDRNTEAFF | TGTGCCAGCTCGACGGCACATGACAGAAACACTGAAGCTTTCTTT | TRBV18 | NA | NA | TRBJ1-1
CASSEGSLAGGEGEQFF | TGTGCCAGCAGTGAAGGGTCACTAGCGGGGGGTGAAGGTGAGCAGTTCTTC | TRBV2 | TRBD2 | NA | TRBJ2-1
CASSPGGGKYEQYF | TGTGCCAGCAGCCCCGGGGGAGGGAAGTACGAGCAGTACTTC | TRBV11-3 | TRBD2 | NA | TRBJ2-7
CASSLVGPSGTLYNEQFF | TGTGCCAGCAGCTTAGTAGGCCCTAGCGGGACCCTTTACAATGAGCAGTTCTTC | TRBV11-2 | TRBD2 | NA | TRBJ2-1
CASSSAGGTYEQYF | TGTGCCAGCAGTTCGGCCGGAGGAACCTACGAGCAGTACTTC | TRBV27 | NA | NA | TRBJ2-7
CASSSSYEQYF | TGTGCCAGCAGCTCGAGCTACGAGCAGTACTTC | TRBV11-1 | NA | NA | TRBJ2-7
CASSIDTAGALYNEQFF | TGTGCCAGCAGCATAGACACAGCGGGAGCCCTCTACAATGAGCAGTTCTTC | TRBV7-6 | TRBD2 | NA | TRBJ2-1
CASSDVSRSYEQYF | TGTGCCAGCAGTGATGTTAGCCGCTCCTACGAGCAGTACTTC | TRBV25-1 | NA | NA | TRBJ2-7
CASSTELGLAGVSGEQFF | TGTGCCAGCAGCACCGAGCTAGGACTAGCGGGAGTGAGTGGTGAGCAGTTCTTC | TRBV28 | TRBD2 | NA | TRBJ2-1
CASTPGQGAKNIQYF | TGTGCCAGTACCCCGGGACAGGGGGCCAAAAACATTCAGTACTTC | TRBV19 | TRBD1 | NA | TRBJ2-4
CASSERTSATGELFF | TGTGCCAGCAGTGAAAGGACTAGCGCCACCGGGGAGCTGTTTTTT | TRBV6-1 | TRBD2 | NA | TRBJ2-2